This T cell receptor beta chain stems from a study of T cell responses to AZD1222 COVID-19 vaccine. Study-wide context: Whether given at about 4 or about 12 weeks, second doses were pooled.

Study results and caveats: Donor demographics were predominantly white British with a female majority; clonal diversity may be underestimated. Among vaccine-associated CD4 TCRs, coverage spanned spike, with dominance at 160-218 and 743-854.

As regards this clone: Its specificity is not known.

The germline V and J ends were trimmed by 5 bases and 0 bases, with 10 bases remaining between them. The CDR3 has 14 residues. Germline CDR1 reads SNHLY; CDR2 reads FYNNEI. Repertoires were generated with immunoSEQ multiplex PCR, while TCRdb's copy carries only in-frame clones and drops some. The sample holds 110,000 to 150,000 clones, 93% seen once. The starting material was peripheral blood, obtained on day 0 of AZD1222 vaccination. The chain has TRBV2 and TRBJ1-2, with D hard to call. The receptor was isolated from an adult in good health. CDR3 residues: CASSSPPANYGYTF. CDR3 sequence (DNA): TGTGCCAGCAGTTCCCCCCCCGCTAACTATGGCTACACCTTC.